This T cell receptor beta chain was identified in a study of blood T cell repertoires in COVID-19 (dated by TCRdb to 2018 to 2020). Notes on the research overall: Collaborator samples came from the United States, Italy and Spain and covered acute and convalescent phases of COVID-19. Where available, HLA class I and class II types were obtained from metadata supplied by the sample provider rather than from assay-based typing. The repertoires were made available in a free public database intended to serve as a resource for research on the immune response to SARS-CoV-2. Nearly every sample came with metadata listing a de-identified subject ID, COVID-19 status, age in years and sex. The samples were drawn from the first 160 participants of the ongoing ImmuneRACE study and from some 1,300 subjects provided by 6 global collaborators. The prospective study material was composed of cDNA or gDNA derived from T cells, B-cell-depleted T cells, or PBMCs. Subjects who had been exposed to COVID-19, were actively infected with it, or had recovered from it provided the deeply sampled blood TCRbeta repertoires that made up the dataset.

Of note for this clone: Its antigen remains unidentified. No much larger clonotype is one base removed from it; base qualities were not supplied.

TCRbeta CDR3 regions were amplified from genomic DNA using the immunoSEQ Assay, a bias-controlled multiplex PCR. The study's processing was this. The number of nucleated cells in each sample was estimated by amplification of reference gene primers within the assay. Sequence reads were collapsed and filtered to measure the absolute abundance of every unique TCRbeta CDR3 rearrangement. For each sample, productive Simpson clonality was calculated as the square root of Simpson's diversity index across productive rearrangements. The clones in this table, taken by TCRdb from immuneACCESS, are in-frame only. Not every clone is retained; where verified, under half of the shortfall comes from an unresolved V gene, and the cause of the rest is unknown. V, J and clone size are taken as reported in that table, and D and trimming were inferred from the DNA itself. The sample table lists more than 250,000 clones, 86% of them with a count of one. The ten largest clones capture approximately 4% of the sample.

Points the paper makes about the study in general: Clinical and demographic metadata were provided uncurated, with the amount varying by source and participant.

Based on the germline V gene (reference sequence), the CDR1 and CDR2 sequences are SEHNR and FQNEAQ. Compared with germline, V lacks 6 bases and J lacks 8 bases; bases without a gene match: 7. The CDR3, cysteine through phenylalanine, is 15 amino acids long. Only the CDR3 DNA is retained, 45 bases long and in frame from the first base. Collaborating institutions collected whole blood in K2EDTA tubes following their own protocols. Collaborator samples were shipped for TCRbeta analysis as frozen whole blood, isolated PBMCs, or DNA extracted from either sample type. Sample: peripheral blood. This sequence originates from a young man with active or convalescent COVID-19. Rearrangement joined TRBV7-9 to TRBJ2-1, and TRBD2 matches 13 of the central bases. The CDR3 reads CASRPRTSGSYEQFF. The nucleotide sequence is given as TGTGCCAGCAGGCCAAGGACTAGCGGGAGCTATGAGCAGTTCTTC.